The 25 T cell receptor beta chains reported below all come from one sample, sequenced in a study of shared clonotypes between healthy human individuals. Profiled with immunoSEQ multiplex PCR; TCRdb holds only in-frame clones, not every one. The sample records 450,000 or so clones, roughly 80% being singletons. What was sequenced was PBMCs. These TCRs come from a woman between 35 and 50 years old in good health. Some clones in this sample may be carry-over from other donors' samples.

The CDR3 DNA reads TGCGCCAGCAGTCTTTCCCGGGACACCGATAGCAATCAGCCCCAGCATTTT. It is translated as CASSLSRDTDSNQPQHF. The genes are TRBV23-1 and TRBJ1-5; maybe TRBD1 (6 bases). TRBV23-1 belongs to the ORF category, with a function that is uncertain. The CDR3 covers 17 residues. The V end was cut by 4 bases, the J end by 0 bases, with 16 bases between.

This chain uses TRBV11-1 with TRBJ2-7, with TRBD1 identical over 10 bases. The trim removed 1 base at V and 5 bases at J, leaving 5 bases unmatched. The CDR3 length is 15 residues. Germline CDR1 and CDR2: SGHAT and FQDESV (reference sequence). CDR3 DNA: TGTGCCAGCAGCTTAGAGGGACAGGGGCTGAACGAGCAGTACTTC. Encoded protein: CASSLEGQGLNEQYF.

This clone was observed a handful of times. This chain joins TRBV6-1 and TRBJ2-5; maybe TRBD1 (5 bases). V was trimmed by 1 base and J by 2 bases, leaving 11 bases between them. Per germline, CDR1 MNHNS and CDR2 SASEGT. CDR3 size: 15 residues. The DNA for the CDR3 is TGTGCCAGCAGTGAAGTGGGGCCAGATCAAGAGACCCAGTACTTC. This gives the protein CASSEVGPDQETQYF.

This chain links TRBV19 with TRBJ2-1, with TRBD2 matching over 10 bases. The CDR3 is 16 residues long. The germline V gene has CDR1 LNHDA and CDR2 SQIVND (reference sequence). V lost 7 bases, J lost 4 bases, and 10 bases stayed unmatched. CDR3 protein: CASTRTSGGIYNEQFF. As DNA, the CDR3 is TGTGCCAGTACCCGGACTAGCGGCGGGATATACAATGAGCAGTTCTTC.

Remarks on this clone: At one of its ends the junction is not consistent with the germline gene, which may arise from a read error. This chain links TRBV4-1 with TRBJ1-1; D gene ambiguous. The germline V gene encodes CDR1 MGHRA and CDR2 YSYEKL. The CDR3 extends over 17 amino acids. DNA of the CDR3: TGCGCCAGCAGGCAAGATCTGCTTGTGCTGATGAACACTGAAGCTTTCTTT. Amino acid sequence: CASRQDLLVLMNTEAFF.

For this clone: This may be a read error: a much more frequent sequence differs by one nucleotide. The chain is built from TRBV9 and TRBJ2-1; D ambiguous. This CDR3 is built from 13 residues. Germline assignment: CDR1 SGDLS and CDR2 YYNGEE. The CDR3 spells CASNVGAYNEQFF. For the CDR3, the DNA is TGTGCCAGCAACGTAGGTGCGTACAATGAGCAGTTCTTC.

Regarding this clone: Because it lacks the conserved phenylalanine or tryptophan at the end, this CDR3 is likely a read error. The gene calls are TRBV5-1 and TRBJ1-4, with 9 bases fitting TRBD1. The CDR3 extends over 14 amino acids. In germline, CDR1 is SGHRS, CDR2 YFSETQ. V lost 1 base and J lost 7; bases outside the gene matches: 2. The CDR3 spells CASSLTGGSEKLFL. The CDR3 nucleotides read TGCGCCAGCAGCTTGACAGGGGGCAGTGAAAAACTGTTTCTT.

The genes are TRBV4-3 and TRBJ2-5; the match to TRBD1 covers 8 bases. The DNA end favors TRBJ2-7, so the J call may be wrong. The germline CDR1 and CDR2 sequences are LGHNA and YSLEER. The CDR3 has 15 amino acids. The CDR3 protein is CASSQDPRGPYEQYF. CDR3 in DNA: TGCGCCAGCAGCCAAGATCCCAGGGGGCCCTACGAGCAGTACTTC.

The V gene is TRBV5-4, the J gene TRBJ1-4, with a weak D call TRBD1 (5 bases). V was clipped by 2 bases and J by 10 bases, with 12 bases between them. Germline V gives CDR1 SGHNT, CDR2 YYREEE (reference sequence). The length of the CDR3 is 13 residues. As DNA, the CDR3 is TGTGCCAGCAGCTTTGGGGGTGAGGGAAAACTGTTTTTT. Amino acids: CASSFGGEGKLFF.

V gene TRBV2 combines with J gene TRBJ2-3; D gene ambiguous. V was trimmed by 7 bases and J by 3 bases, leaving 8 bases between them. CDR1 and CDR2 (germline): SNHLY, FYNNEI. CDR3 length: 12 amino acids. The CDR3: CASNLETDTQYF. CDR3 coding DNA: TGTGCCAGCAATCTAGAGACAGATACGCAGTATTTT.

The chain combines TRBV16 with TRBJ1-1; 9 bases are shared with TRBD1. Germline lookup yields CDR1 KGHSY and CDR2 FQNENV. Trimming removed 4 bases from V and 5 bases from J; junction bases left unmatched: 8. The CDR3 is 15 amino acids. In DNA, the CDR3 is TGTGCCAGCAGCCCGCTGACAGGGGGTAAAACTGAAGCTTTCTTT. Protein: CASSPLTGGKTEAFF.

V gene TRBV6-1 combines with J gene TRBJ2-1; TRBD1 agrees at 8 bases. The length of the CDR3 is 15 residues. Germline values: CDR1 MNHNS, CDR2 SASEGT. Unmatched junction bases numbered 5, after V lost 6 bases and J lost 1 base. CDR3 sequence (DNA): TGTGCCAGCAGCCTCGACAGGGGATCCTACAATGAGCAGTTCTTC. Residues: CASSLDRGSYNEQFF.

As concerns this clone: A far more abundant clone sits one base away, making this likely a read error. V gene TRBV18 combines with J gene TRBJ2-7, with 14 bases fitting TRBD2. Germline loops: CDR1 KGHSH, CDR2 LQKENI. The CDR3 has 19 amino acids. The trim removed 0 bases at V and 9 bases at J, leaving 16 bases unmatched. This CDR3 is CASSPPYSGLAGDLNGQYF. In DNA form, the CDR3 reads TGTGCCAGCTCACCACCCTACTCGGGACTAGCGGGAGATTTGAACGGGCAGTACTTC.

The rearrangement links TRBV2 to TRBJ2-3; 14 bases line up with TRBD2. The CDR3 totals 18 residues. Germline CDR1 and CDR2: SNHLY and FYNNEI. V shed 1 base, J shed 2 bases, and the junction held 5 bases outside the gene matches. For the CDR3, the DNA is TGTGCCAGCAGTGAAGGAAGACTAGCGGGAGGGCCCACAGATACGCAGTATTTT. It translates to CASSEGRLAGGPTDTQYF.

This chain uses TRBV7-9 with TRBJ1-2; 8 positions agree with TRBD1. This CDR3 has 14 residues. V shed 8 bases, J shed 3 bases, and the junction held 8 bases outside the gene matches. CDR1 is SEHNR, CDR2 FQNEAQ, per germline (reference sequence). CDR3 DNA: TGTGCCAGCCGTACAGGGGGGCTGCACTATGGCTACACCTTC. It encodes CASRTGGLHYGYTF.

The chain employs TRBV27 and TRBJ1-1; D is perhaps TRBD1 (5 bases). This CDR3 is built from 14 residues. Trimming cost V 2 bases and J 4 bases, with 11 bases left between them. Germline assignment: CDR1 MNHEY and CDR2 SMNVEV (reference sequence). CDR3 in amino acids: CASSLRGISTEAFF. The CDR3 DNA sequence: TGTGCCAGCAGTTTACGGGGGATCAGCACTGAAGCTTTCTTT.

In the case of this clone: A single base is all that separates this from a far larger clone, so a read error is likely. V gene TRBV2 combines with J gene TRBJ1-2, with 7 bases lining up with TRBD1. Germline loops: CDR1 SNHLY, CDR2 FYNNEI. This CDR3 region has 13 residues. CDR3 sequence reads: CASSVGGLRGCTF. In DNA, the CDR3 is TGTGCCAGCAGTGTAGGGGGCCTGAGGGGCTGCACCTTC.

The CDR3 coding sequence is TGTGCCAGCGCTCTGGTATCTGGCACAGATACGCAGTATTTT. This gives the protein CASALVSGTDTQYF. The chain couples TRBV6-6 to TRBJ2-3; unclear D gene. With 8 bases removed from V and 1 base from J, the gap between germline ends came to 13 bases. The CDR3 loop spans 14 amino acids. Germline assignment: CDR1 MNHNY and CDR2 SVGAGI (reference sequence).

The chain is built from TRBV18 and TRBJ1-4; TRBD1 aligns across 7 bases. Losses at the gene ends were 1 base for V and 2 bases for J; bases not matched to a gene: 1. The CDR3 has 15 amino acids. CDR1 and CDR2 from the germline V gene are KGHSH and LQKENI. The CDR3 DNA is TGTGCCAGCTCACCACGGGGACAGACTAATGAAAAACTGTTTTTT. Amino acids: CASSPRGQTNEKLFF.

Note on this clone: A much larger clone is a single base away; this may be a read error. The rearrangement uses TRBV4-1 and TRBJ2-7; 8 nucleotides align to TRBD2. CDR3 length equals 16 residues. CDR1 is MGHRA and CDR2 is YSYEKL in the germline V gene. The V segment lost 3 bases and the J segment 2 bases; nucleotides outside the gene matches: 9. CDR3 in amino acids: CASSQLASGRPYEQYF. The CDR3 nucleotides are TGCGCCAGCAGCCAGCTGGCTAGCGGGCGCCCCTACGAGCAGTACTTC.

Only one count was recorded for this clone. This may be a read error: a much more frequent sequence differs by one nucleotide. The CDR3 carries no conserved terminal phenylalanine or tryptophan, so it likely arises from a read error. The chain recombines TRBV25-1 with TRBJ1-2; TRBD1 matches 7 bases. Germline V lookup: CDR1 MGHDK, CDR2 SYGVNS. The CDR3 covers 13 residues. V was pared by 6 bases and J by 4 bases, with 5 bases of the junction left unmatched. CDR3 region: CASRAGGRYGYTL. CDR3 bases: TGTGCCAGCAGGGCAGGGGGTCGCTATGGCTACACCCTC.

The chain is built from TRBV7-9 and TRBJ1-1; D remains unclear. The germline V and J ends were trimmed by 2 bases and 2 bases, with 12 bases remaining between them. CDR3 length: 15 amino acids. From germline, CDR1 is SEHNR and CDR2 FQNEAQ (reference sequence). This chain's CDR3 is CASSLSSPRNTEAFF. As DNA, the CDR3 is TGTGCCAGCAGCTTAAGTTCCCCGAGAAACACTGAAGCTTTCTTT.

The chain has TRBV10-3 and TRBJ1-2; D ambiguous. The CDR3 covers 15 residues. Trimming stripped 6 bases from V and 2 bases from J, with 16 bases between. Germline V gene sequence: CDR1 ENHRY, CDR2 SYGVKD. This CDR3 reads CAIRPAGSSNYGYTF. The CDR3 nucleotides are TGTGCCATCAGACCAGCGGGATCCTCAAACTATGGCTACACCTTC.

The rearrangement uses TRBV21-1 and TRBJ2-2; TRBD1, as called in the table, went unchecked against the DNA. TRBV21-1 is reported as a pseudogene. The length of the CDR3 is 15 residues. CDR3 loop: CASSNGTGETGELFF. The CDR3 DNA sequence: TGTGCCAGCAGCAACGGGACAGGGGAAACCGGGGAGCTGTTTTTT.

This clone has at least ten counts. The rearrangement links TRBV7-3 to TRBJ2-3, with D tentatively TRBD2 (6 bases). This CDR3 is 15 amino acids long. Germline CDR1 SGHTA, CDR2 FQGTGA. The V end was cut by 4 bases, the J end by 0 bases, with 11 bases between. This CDR3 is CASSSASASTDTQYF. In DNA form, the CDR3 reads TGTGCCAGCAGCTCGGCTAGCGCAAGCACAGATACGCAGTATTTT.